This T cell receptor (beta chain) was found in a study of cytomegalovirus exposure and HLA in healthy donors. PCR involved 60 Vbeta and 13 Jbeta primers. The protocol was immunoSEQ multiplex PCR, while the TCRdb copy is restricted to in-frame clones and leaves out a portion. Here the sample spans 150,000 to 200,000 clones, 70% to 80% being singletons. CDR3 length equals 13 residues. Per the germline V gene, CDR1 is MNHEY and CDR2 is SVGAGI. Deletions cut 7 bases from V and 8 bases from J, with 15 bases between. Concerning this clone: The antigen remains undetermined.

Study-wide results and limits: A list of 164 TCR beta chains associated with cytomegalovirus was given.

This chain uses TRBV6-5 with TRBJ2-1, with a weak D call TRBD2 (6 bases). The specimen sequenced was PBMCs. The clonotype comes from a male donor in good health and CMV-seronegative. Written as DNA, the CDR3 is TGTGCCAGCACCTCAAGGCCGGGAGATGAGCAGTTCTTC. Translated, it gives CASTSRPGDEQFF.